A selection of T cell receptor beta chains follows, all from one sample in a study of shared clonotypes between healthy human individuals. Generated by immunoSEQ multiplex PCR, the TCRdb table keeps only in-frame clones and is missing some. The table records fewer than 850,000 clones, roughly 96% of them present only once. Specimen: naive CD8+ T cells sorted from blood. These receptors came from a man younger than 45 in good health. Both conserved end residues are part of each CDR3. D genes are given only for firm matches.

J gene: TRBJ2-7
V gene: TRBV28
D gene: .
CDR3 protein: CASSPTGARYEQYF
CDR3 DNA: TGTGCCAGCAGTCCGACTGGGGCCCGCTACGAGCAGTACTTC

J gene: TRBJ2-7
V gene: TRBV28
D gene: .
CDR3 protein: CASSALGGPYEQYF
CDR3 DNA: TGTGCCAGCAGTGCCCTCGGAGGCCCCTACGAGCAGTACTTC

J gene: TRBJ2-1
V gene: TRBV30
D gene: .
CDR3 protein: CAWSGIASYNEQFF
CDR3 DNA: TGTGCCTGGAGTGGTATAGCGAGTTACAATGAGCAGTTCTTC

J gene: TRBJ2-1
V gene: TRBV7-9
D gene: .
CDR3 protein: CASSLRSGSYNEQFF
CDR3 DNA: TGTGCCAGCAGCTTAAGGTCTGGGTCCTACAATGAGCAGTTCTTC

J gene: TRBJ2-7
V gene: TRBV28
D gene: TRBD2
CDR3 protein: CASSLPSGGYEQYF
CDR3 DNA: TGTGCCAGCAGTTTACCTAGCGGGGGGTACGAGCAGTACTTC

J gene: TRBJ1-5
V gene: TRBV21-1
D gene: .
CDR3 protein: CASSKAACRPGDQPQHF
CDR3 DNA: TGTGCCAGCAGCAAAGCGGCGTGCCGACCCGGGGATCAGCCCCAGCATTTT

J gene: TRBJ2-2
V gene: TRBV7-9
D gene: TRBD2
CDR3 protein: CASSLLSTSGSPTGELFF
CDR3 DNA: TGTGCCAGCAGCCTCCTGTCGACTAGCGGGAGCCCCACCGGGGAGCTGTTTTTT

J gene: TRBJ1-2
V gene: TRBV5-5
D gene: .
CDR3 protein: CASSLEGGANYGYTF
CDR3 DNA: TGTGCCAGCAGCTTGGAGGGGGGTGCTAACTATGGCTACACCTTC

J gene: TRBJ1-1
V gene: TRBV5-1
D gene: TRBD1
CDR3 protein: CASSGTGTEAFF
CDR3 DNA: TGCGCCAGCAGCGGGACAGGCACTGAAGCTTTCTTT

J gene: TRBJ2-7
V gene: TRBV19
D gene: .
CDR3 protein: CASSPPFGDSVSYEQYF
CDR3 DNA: TGTGCCAGTAGTCCGCCATTCGGAGACAGCGTTAGCTACGAGCAGTACTTC

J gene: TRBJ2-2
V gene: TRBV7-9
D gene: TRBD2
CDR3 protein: CASSATSGFTGELFF
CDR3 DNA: TGTGCCAGCAGCGCGACTAGCGGCTTCACCGGGGAGCTGTTTTTT

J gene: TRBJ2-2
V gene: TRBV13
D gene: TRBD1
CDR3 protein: CASNDRAGELFF
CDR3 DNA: TGTGCCAGCAACGACAGGGCCGGGGAGCTGTTTTTT

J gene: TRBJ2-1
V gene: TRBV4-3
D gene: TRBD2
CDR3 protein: CASSQEDLAGGDEQFF
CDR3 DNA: TGCGCCAGCAGCCAAGAGGATCTAGCGGGAGGCGATGAGCAGTTCTTC

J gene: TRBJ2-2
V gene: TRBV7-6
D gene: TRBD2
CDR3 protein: CASSSPTSGRAFTGELFF
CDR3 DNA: TGTGCCAGCAGCTCCCCGACTAGCGGGAGGGCCTTTACCGGGGAGCTGTTTTTT

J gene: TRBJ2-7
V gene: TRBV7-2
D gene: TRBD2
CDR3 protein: CASSHRNRLAGAYEQYF
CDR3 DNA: TGTGCCAGCAGCCATAGGAACCGACTAGCGGGAGCTTACGAGCAGTACTTC

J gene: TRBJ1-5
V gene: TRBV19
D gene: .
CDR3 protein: CASSLQGSPGQPQHF
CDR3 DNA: TGTGCCAGTAGTCTTCAAGGGAGCCCGGGTCAGCCCCAGCATTTT